These T cell receptor beta chains were read from a single sample in a study of blood T cell repertoires in COVID-19. Only in-frame clones appear in the TCRdb table, and some are missing; sequencing was by immunoSEQ multiplex PCR. The table lists about 110,000 clones, 80% to 90% of them singletons. The sample was peripheral blood. These receptors were taken from a human donor in a cohort sampled during active COVID-19. Both conserved end residues are part of each CDR3. Fields, in order: clone size, J gene, V gene, D gene, CDR3 DNA, CDR3 protein. D genes are given only for firm matches. Clone size, where shown, is once, few, many, or a class for clones that have expanded.

size: .
J: TRBJ2-2
V: TRBV9
D: TRBD2
DNA: TGTGCCAGCAGCCCTAACGGGAGGGGCACCGGGGAGCTGTTTTTT
CDR3: CASSPNGRGTGELFF

size: .
J: TRBJ1-1
V: TRBV19
D: TRBD1
DNA: TGTGCCAGTAGTACCAACAGGGGCTTTGTTCCGGACACTGAAGCTTTCTTT
CDR3: CASSTNRGFVPDTEAFF

size: .
J: TRBJ2-7
V: TRBV6-5
D: .
DNA: TGTGCCAGCAGTTACGCGGCAGACCGAGGCTACGAGCAGTACTTC
CDR3: CASSYAADRGYEQYF

size: .
J: TRBJ1-6
V: TRBV6-1
D: TRBD1
DNA: TGTGCCAGCAGTGGTCCGGGACAGGGATCACCTTTGACTAATTCACCCCTCCACTTT
CDR3: CASSGPGQGSPLTNSPLHF

size: .
J: TRBJ2-3
V: TRBV6-5
D: .
DNA: TGTGCCAGCAGCCCGGGAGATACGCAGTATTTT
CDR3: CASSPGDTQYF

size: .
J: TRBJ1-4
V: TRBV18
D: .
DNA: TGTGCCAGCTCACCACCGTCGGGGCAGGAGGGTGGACTGTTTTTT
CDR3: CASSPPSGQEGGLFF

size: few
J: TRBJ1-5
V: TRBV7-2
D: .
DNA: TGTGCCAGCAGCACACCTCCCTTAAAGCCCCAGCATTTT
CDR3: CASSTPPLKPQHF

size: .
J: TRBJ1-5
V: TRBV12-3/TRBV12-4
D: .
DNA: TGTGCCAGCAGAGGGGTAAGCAATCAGCCCCAGCATTTT
CDR3: CASRGVSNQPQHF

size: .
J: TRBJ1-2
V: TRBV25-1
D: .
DNA: TGTGCCACCCGAGGATTCTATGGCTACACCTTC
CDR3: CATRGFYGYTF

size: .
J: TRBJ2-1
V: TRBV6-5
D: .
DNA: TGTGCCAGCAGTTACTCCCAGGGCCCCATCAATGAGCAGTTCTTC
CDR3: CASSYSQGPINEQFF

size: .
J: TRBJ2-7
V: TRBV6-5
D: TRBD1
DNA: TGTGCCAGCAGGACGTGGACAGGGAACGAGCAGTACTTC
CDR3: CASRTWTGNEQYF

size: .
J: TRBJ2-1
V: TRBV6-2/TRBV6-3
D: .
DNA: TGTGCCAGCAGTTACCGACACGTCAACAATGAGCAGTTCTTC
CDR3: CASSYRHVNNEQFF

size: .
J: TRBJ1-2
V: TRBV7-2
D: TRBD1
DNA: TGTGCCAGCAGCTCCAGACAGGGGAAAAAGGATGGCTACACCTTC
CDR3: CASSSRQGKKDGYTF

size: once
J: TRBJ2-2
V: TRBV15
D: TRBD1
DNA: TGTGCCACCAGCAGAGACAGGACAGGGGTAGAGACCGGGGAGCTGTTTTTT
CDR3: CATSRDRTGVETGELFF

size: once
J: TRBJ1-6
V: TRBV28
D: TRBD1
DNA: TGTGCCAGCAGTACCGGGGGACAGCCGCATTCACCCCTCCACTTT
CDR3: CASSTGGQPHSPLHF

size: .
J: TRBJ2-3
V: TRBV7-3
D: .
DNA: TGTGCCAGCAGCTTCCGGACAGACTTTAGCACAGATACGCAGTATTTT
CDR3: CASSFRTDFSTDTQYF

size: .
J: TRBJ2-7
V: TRBV18
D: .
DNA: TGTGCCAGCTCACCAGGGACTCCCTACGAGCAGTACTTC
CDR3: CASSPGTPYEQYF

size: .
J: TRBJ1-6
V: TRBV4-1
D: .
DNA: TGCGCCAGCGCCGTTGGGGGGGAGAATTCACCCCTCCACTTT
CDR3: CASAVGGENSPLHF

size: .
J: TRBJ2-7
V: TRBV6-6
D: .
DNA: TGTGCCAGCAGTTACCTCCCGGCGGACTACGAGCAGTACTTC
CDR3: CASSYLPADYEQYF

size: .
J: TRBJ2-5
V: TRBV6-5
D: TRBD2
DNA: TGTGCCAGCAGTTCACTAGCGGGGGTTCAAGAGACCCAGTACTTC
CDR3: CASSSLAGVQETQYF

size: .
J: TRBJ1-1
V: TRBV7-8
D: TRBD1
DNA: TGTGCCAGCAGCCCTTGGACAGGGAAGAACACTGAAGCTTTCTTT
CDR3: CASSPWTGKNTEAFF

size: .
J: TRBJ2-5
V: TRBV5-1
D: .
DNA: TGCGCCAGCAGCTTGGAGGGACATCGGGGAGAGACCCAGTACTTC
CDR3: CASSLEGHRGETQYF

size: .
J: TRBJ2-7
V: TRBV27
D: .
DNA: TGTGCCAGCAGTTTATACCCAGGGAGGGAGCAGTACTTC
CDR3: CASSLYPGREQYF

size: .
J: TRBJ1-4
V: TRBV2
D: TRBD1
DNA: TGTGCCAGCAGTCCCGGGACAGGGGAGTGGAATGAAAAACTGTTTTTT
CDR3: CASSPGTGEWNEKLFF

size: .
J: TRBJ1-2
V: TRBV5-1
D: .
DNA: TGCGCCAGCAGCTTGAGGACAGACTATGGCTACACCTTC
CDR3: CASSLRTDYGYTF

size: .
J: TRBJ2-7
V: TRBV2
D: TRBD2
DNA: TGTGCCAGCAGGAGGGGACTAGCGGACTCCTACGAGCAGTACTTC
CDR3: CASRRGLADSYEQYF

size: .
J: TRBJ2-1
V: TRBV3-1/TRBV3-2
D: .
DNA: TGTGCCAGCAGCGTCACAGGACCCTACAATGAGCAGTTCTTC
CDR3: CASSVTGPYNEQFF

size: .
J: TRBJ2-1
V: TRBV3-1/TRBV3-2
D: .
DNA: TGTGCCAGCAGCCAAGTAAACAGCTACAATGAGCAGTTCTTC
CDR3: CASSQVNSYNEQFF

size: .
J: TRBJ1-5
V: TRBV2
D: .
DNA: TGTGCCAGCAGTGAAGCGGGCCAGCCCCAGCATTTT
CDR3: CASSEAGQPQHF

size: .
J: TRBJ2-5
V: TRBV5-1
D: TRBD2
DNA: TGCGCCAGCAGCGCCGGCGTAGCGGGGGCTGAGACCCAGTACTTC
CDR3: CASSAGVAGAETQYF

size: .
J: TRBJ2-6
V: TRBV6-6
D: .
DNA: TGTGCCAGCAGTCCATTAGGTGGCGCGGCGGGGTTCGGGGCCAACGTCCTGACTTTC
CDR3: CASSPLGGAAGFGANVLTF

size: .
J: TRBJ2-2
V: TRBV7-8
D: TRBD2
DNA: TGTGCCAGCAGCTTAGAGACTAGCGGGAGTCTATTTTCAAACACCGGGGAGCTGTTTTTT
CDR3: CASSLETSGSLFSNTGELFF

size: .
J: TRBJ2-1
V: TRBV9
D: TRBD1
DNA: TGTGCCAGCAGCGTTAACCGGGACAGGGTGGAAAATGAGCAGTTCTTC
CDR3: CASSVNRDRVENEQFF

size: .
J: TRBJ2-7
V: TRBV5-1
D: .
DNA: TGCGCCAGCACCAGCGAGAACTCCTACGAGCAGTACTTC
CDR3: CASTSENSYEQYF

size: .
J: TRBJ1-4
V: TRBV3-1/TRBV3-2
D: TRBD1
DNA: TGTGCCAGCAGCCAGGGGACAGGAGCTTGGGAAAAACTGTTTTTT
CDR3: CASSQGTGAWEKLFF

size: once
J: TRBJ1-1
V: TRBV19
D: .
DNA: TGTGCCAGTACCGCCGCGGGCCTCACTATTGAAGCTTTCTTT
CDR3: CASTAAGLTIEAFF

size: .
J: TRBJ2-3
V: TRBV11-2
D: .
DNA: TGTGCCAGCAGCTTAGTATTGGCCAAAGATACGCAGTATTTT
CDR3: CASSLVLAKDTQYF

size: .
J: TRBJ1-1
V: TRBV19
D: TRBD1
DNA: TGTGCCAGTAGTGACAGGGATAACACTGAAGCTTTCTTT
CDR3: CASSDRDNTEAFF

size: .
J: TRBJ1-3
V: TRBV19
D: .
DNA: TGTGCCAGTAGTATCTCGGGAGCTGGAAACACCATATATTTT
CDR3: CASSISGAGNTIYF

size: .
J: TRBJ1-4
V: TRBV27
D: .
DNA: TGTGCCAGCAGTTTAAGTAGGAGACCAACTAATGAAAAACTGTTTTTT
CDR3: CASSLSRRPTNEKLFF

size: .
J: TRBJ1-1
V: TRBV19
D: TRBD1
DNA: TGTGCCAGTAGCCCCGGGACAGGGGGCACTGAAGCTTTCTTT
CDR3: CASSPGTGGTEAFF

size: .
J: TRBJ2-7
V: TRBV19
D: .
DNA: TGTGCCAGTAGTTACGGAGGGGTTACCGAGCAGTACTTC
CDR3: CASSYGGVTEQYF

size: .
J: TRBJ2-7
V: TRBV10-3
D: TRBD1
DNA: TGTGCCATCAGTTACGGGACAGGAGGTGCCTACGAGCAGTACTTC
CDR3: CAISYGTGGAYEQYF

size: .
J: TRBJ1-5
V: TRBV7-8
D: TRBD1
DNA: TGTGCCAGCAGCTTAGAGAGGGGGGACAGACATCAGCCCCAGCATTTT
CDR3: CASSLERGDRHQPQHF

size: .
J: TRBJ2-7
V: TRBV5-5
D: TRBD2
DNA: TGTGCCAGCAGCTTGGCCGCTAGCGGGAGATGGTACGAGCAGTACTTC
CDR3: CASSLAASGRWYEQYF

size: .
J: TRBJ2-1
V: TRBV11-2
D: .
DNA: TGTGCCAGCAGCTTGGGCAGGGGATACAATGAGCAGTTCTTC
CDR3: CASSLGRGYNEQFF

size: .
J: TRBJ1-1
V: TRBV2
D: TRBD1
DNA: TGTGCCACCGCCGGGACAGGGCTTCGGCAAGCTTTCTTT
CDR3: CATAGTGLRQAFF

size: .
J: TRBJ2-1
V: TRBV5-1
D: TRBD2
DNA: TGCGCCAGCAGCTTGGGATACGGGGGGGTCGATGAGCAGTTCTTC
CDR3: CASSLGYGGVDEQFF

size: .
J: TRBJ1-1
V: TRBV6-4
D: .
DNA: TGTGCCAGCAGTTTAGGACAGAACACTGAAGCTTTCTTT
CDR3: CASSLGQNTEAFF

size: .
J: TRBJ2-3
V: TRBV11-2
D: TRBD2
DNA: TGTGCCAGCAGCCCACGGACTAGCGGGAGGCAAGATACGCAGTATTTT
CDR3: CASSPRTSGRQDTQYF

size: .
J: TRBJ2-7
V: TRBV6-5
D: TRBD1
DNA: TGTGCCAGCACTTTAAACAGGGGAGCCTACGAGCAGTACTTC
CDR3: CASTLNRGAYEQYF

size: .
J: TRBJ2-1
V: TRBV19
D: .
DNA: TGTGCCAGTAGTATATTATCGGGGAATGAGCAGTTCTTC
CDR3: CASSILSGNEQFF

size: .
J: TRBJ1-4
V: TRBV5-4
D: .
DNA: TGTGCCAGCAGCTTTGGGGGGGATAATGAAAAACTGTTTTTT
CDR3: CASSFGGDNEKLFF

size: .
J: TRBJ2-1
V: TRBV10-3
D: TRBD2
DNA: TGTGCCATCTCAGCGGGGCCACAGACCTACAATGAGCAGTTCTTC
CDR3: CAISAGPQTYNEQFF

size: .
J: TRBJ1-2
V: TRBV2
D: TRBD1
DNA: TGTGCCAGCATTCAGAATCAGTGGCAGGGGGGTGGCTACACCTTC
CDR3: CASIQNQWQGGGYTF

size: .
J: TRBJ2-3
V: TRBV6-7
D: .
DNA: TGTGCCAGCAGTTACTCTCCCCTACTAGCCCCGACCACAGATACGCAGTATTTT
CDR3: CASSYSPLLAPTTDTQYF

size: .
J: TRBJ2-1
V: TRBV19
D: TRBD2
DNA: TGTGCCAGTAGTACGGGACTAGGGTACAATGAGCAGTTCTTC
CDR3: CASSTGLGYNEQFF

size: .
J: TRBJ2-7
V: TRBV7-9
D: .
DNA: TGTGCCAGCAGCTCCCCGGAGGGCCCCTACGAGCAGTACTTC
CDR3: CASSSPEGPYEQYF

size: .
J: TRBJ2-3
V: TRBV6-2/TRBV6-3
D: TRBD2
DNA: TGTGCCAGCAGTTACGTTCTTGGACTAGCGGAGGCAACAGATACGCAGTATTTT
CDR3: CASSYVLGLAEATDTQYF